A single sample is the source of the 12 T cell receptor beta chains below, sequenced in a study of CD8 T cells in ankylosing spondylitis (TCRdb year 2017). Library preparation used 5' RACE. The sequencer listed for this sample is Illumina HiSeq 2500. TCRdb trimmed public reads at Q25 via fastp, called clones via MiXCR and kept in-frame beta chains. Rows merge per CDR3 protein into single entries with the most common DNA and genes. The sample contains approximately 220,000 distinct CDR3 sequences, roughly 24% of them found a single time. The top ten clonotypes cover about 6.2% of the sample. What was sequenced was blood, either unsorted or a sorted T cell fraction (not recorded which). These receptors were obtained from a male donor with ankylosing spondylitis or in good health (not recorded which).

At least ten counts were recorded for this clonotype. The rearrangement links TRBV12-3 or TRBV12-4 to TRBJ1-6, with TRBD1 matching 7 bases. Trimming at V came to 6 bases and at J to 9 bases, leaving 8 bases not matched to a gene. The CDR3 sequence is 14 residues long. The CDR3 DNA is TGTGCCAGCAGCTACGCCGGGACAGTTTCACCCCTCCACTTT. The encoded protein is CASSYAGTVSPLHF.

This clonotype showed up just a few times. The V gene is TRBV4-3, the J gene TRBJ2-1, with TRBD2 identical over 11 bases. V was clipped by 0 bases and J by 0 bases; unmatched bases: 10. The length of the CDR3 is 20 residues. Germline V gene lookup returns CDR1 LGHNA and CDR2 YSLEER. The CDR3 loop is CASSQEVAGGSMSSYNEQFF. The DNA of the CDR3 is TGCGCCAGCAGCCAAGAAGTAGCGGGAGGGTCTATGAGCTCCTACAATGAGCAGTTCTTC.

This clonotype came up a few times. This chain uses TRBV4-2 with TRBJ2-7; 9 bases agree with TRBD1. Germline CDR1 reads LGHNA; CDR2 reads YNFKEQ. Trimming removed 4 bases from V and 3 bases from J; junction bases left unmatched: 4. The CDR3 totals 14 residues. The CDR3 DNA sequence: TGTGCCAGCAGCCGACCGGGACAGGGCTACGAGCAGTACTTC. Translated, it gives CASSRPGQGYEQYF.

This clonotype was detected many times. This chain joins TRBV25-1 and TRBJ2-3; D not certain. V lost 1 base, J lost 3 bases, and 2 bases lay in between. CDR1 and CDR2 (germline): MGHDK, SYGVNS. This CDR3 region has 12 residues. The CDR3, as DNA: TGTGCCAGCAGTGAATCTACAGATACGCAGTATTTT. Residues: CASSESTDTQYF.

There are many counts of this clonotype. V gene TRBV5-1 combines with J gene TRBJ2-4, with D possibly matching TRBD2 (5 bases). The CDR3 spans 15 residues. Germline CDR1 and CDR2: SGHRS and YFSETQ. V was shortened by 0 bases and J by 6 bases, with 13 bases between the two germline ends. The CDR3 DNA follows: TGCGCCAGCAGCTTGGATGGGAGTGTCGGAAACATTCAGTACTTC. Translation gives CASSLDGSVGNIQYF.

This clonotype was recorded at least ten times. The rearrangement uses TRBV12-3 or TRBV12-4 and TRBJ1-1; TRBD1 matches at 7 bases. V dropped 5 bases and J dropped 4; count of bases not matched to a gene: 10. The CDR3 length is 15 residues. CDR3 DNA: TGTGCCAGCAGTCCCGTGGGAGGGGGCGGCACTGAAGCTTTCTTT. Translated: CASSPVGGGGTEAFF.

This clonotype was observed many times. V and J are TRBV11-2 and TRBJ2-7; 14 positions match TRBD2. Germline CDR1 reads SGHAT; CDR2 reads FQNNGV. The J segment lost 12 bases and the V segment lost 5 bases, leaving 6 bases of the junction unmatched. This CDR3 comprises 13 residues. CDR3 sequence (DNA): TGTGCCAGCAGCCCGGGACTAGCGGGAGTACGGTACTTC. Its protein product is CASSPGLAGVRYF.

Only a few counts were recorded for this clonotype. This CDR3 reads CASSPGLGGQYF. DNA of the CDR3: TGTGCCAGCAGCCCGGGACTAGGCGGGCAGTACTTC. This chain uses TRBV7-8 with TRBJ2-7, with 8 bases lining up with TRBD2. From germline, CDR1 is SGHVS and CDR2 FQNEAQ. The CDR3 extends over 12 amino acids. The junction had 6 bases not matched to a gene; V was cut back by 5 bases and J by 9 bases.

This clonotype was recorded at least ten times. The rearrangement joins TRBV5-1 to TRBJ2-7; 7 nucleotides line up with TRBD1. The CDR3 is 16 residues long. Germline-derived CDR1 and CDR2 are SGHRS and YFSETQ. With 4 bases clipped from V and 0 bases from J, the junction kept 10 bases outside the gene matches. CDR3 protein: CASSRTPGTDSYEQYF. The DNA of the CDR3 is TGCGCCAGCAGCAGAACTCCCGGGACAGACTCCTACGAGCAGTACTTC.

This clonotype showed up many times. The genes are TRBV20-1 and TRBJ2-1; 13 bases map to TRBD2. The V gene's germline CDR1 is DFQATT and CDR2 SNEGSKA (reference sequence). The CDR3 spans 15 residues. J gave up 12 bases and V 0 bases, and 8 bases lay outside the gene matches. CDR3 nucleotides: TGCAGTGCTAGAGATAAGACTAGCGGGAGGCAGGGGCAGTTCTTC. As protein: CSARDKTSGRQGQFF.

The CDR3 region is CASSSYSTRADEQFF. In DNA form, the CDR3 reads TGTGCCAGCAGCTCCTACTCGACCCGGGCAGATGAGCAGTTCTTC. This chain uses TRBV7-3 with TRBJ2-1, with D uncertain. V was pared by 4 bases and J by 8 bases, with 18 bases between. Per germline, CDR1 SGHTA and CDR2 FQGTGA. The CDR3 extends over 15 amino acids.

This clonotype was seen more than once but under ten times. The genes are TRBV7-2 and TRBJ2-1; D gene uncertain. The CDR3 consists of 14 residues. Germline V lookup: CDR1 SGHTA, CDR2 FQGNSA. The V gene lost 3 bases and the J gene lost 2 bases, with 8 bases spanning the gap. DNA of the CDR3: TGTGCCAGCAGCTTCAGTCGTCCCTACAATGAGCAGTTCTTC. It is translated as CASSFSRPYNEQFF.